This note documents a single T cell receptor beta chain sequence. In germline, CDR1 is LNHDA, CDR2 SQIVND (reference sequence). The ends were cut back, 3 bases at V and 7 bases at J, with 13 bases in the middle. The length of the CDR3 is 14 residues. Clones were read by immunoSEQ multiplex PCR, and TCRdb kept only the in-frame ones, dropping some. The table lists tens of thousands of clones, over 90% of them singletons, with 3.2% in the top ten. These data come from a study of cytomegalovirus exposure and HLA in healthy donors. This chain connects TRBV19 to TRBJ1-5, with D possibly being TRBD1 (5 bases). The receptor comes from a woman younger than 35 in good health and CMV-seropositive. The specimen sequenced was PBMCs. CDR3 amino acids: CASSIQQGFQPQHF. CDR3 in DNA: TGTGCCAGTAGTATTCAGCAGGGTTTCCAGCCCCAGCATTTT.